The present T cell receptor (beta chain) was sequenced within a study of TIL therapy for anti-PD-1-resistant metastatic lung cancer (TCRdb year 2021). Broadly, across the study: A median age of around 58 years (range about 38-85) and a median tumor PD-L1 proportion score of 6% were recorded among enrolled patients. Clonotypes were tracked across tumor, expanded TIL product and serial blood samples by T cell receptor beta sequencing of tumor and peripheral blood. The cohort was composed predominantly of lung adenocarcinoma, with a few EGFR-mutant and two ALK-rearranged tumors included, and half of patients were identified as current or former smokers. A median non-synonymous tumor mutation burden of under 1.9 mutations per megabase was determined across the cohort by whole-exome sequencing.

Study-wide conclusions, independent of this receptor: Higher clonality and lower diversity were observed in expanded TIL cultures than in baseline intratumoral T cells (median clonality roughly 6% vs 31%, p < 0.0001). The cohort was highly selected, including more treatment-naive, never-smoker and oncogene-addicted patients than is typical, which limits generalizability. TIL culture showed high clonal turnover, with many enriched product clones undetected in the baseline tumor, suggesting clonal contraction rather than faithful expansion. The study protocol defined all tumor marker inferences as exploratory.

TCR beta CDR3 regions were amplified from genomic DNA by bias-controlled multiplex PCR with the immunoSEQ v3 hsTCRB kit. TCR libraries were sequenced on an Illumina NextSeq 500 to approximately 2 million read pairs for survey level or about 5-6.5 million for deep level. In the original analysis: Clonality was reported by immunoSEQ Analyzer software, which also assigned V, D and J genes and filtered out non-productive sequences. To compare repertoires between infused TIL and blood, productive Simpson clonality was used along with the Morisita overlap index of productive TRB rearrangements. Here the immuneACCESS table is served through TCRdb, limited to in-frame sequences with V and J called. Missing clones are a known gap in these copies; in checked studies unresolved V genes cover under half, and the rest lacks a known reason. D and trimming were read from the DNA, whereas the V and J calls and clone size are those reported in that table. In this sample the table shows 20,000 to 30,000 clones, under 80% of which occur a single time. Of the sample, 15% to 20% is held by the ten largest clones.

This specimen's time point label, per the study, means: pre-treatment sample, taken before nivolumab and TIL therapy. Excised metastases, mostly pleural nodules or supraclavicular lymph nodes, were used as baseline tumor samples and were taken from the same resection from which TIL were grown. Tumors were harvested before any PD-1/PD-L1 blockade; patients then received nivolumab, and those progressing received lymphodepletion, expanded TIL infusion and IL-2. A phase I trial run at two centers enrolled adults with stage 4 NSCLC between October 2017 and January 2020. The samples were obtained from a phase I trial that was single-arm and open-label and tested tumor-infiltrating lymphocyte therapy combined with nivolumab in advanced non-small cell lung cancer. Parts of each resected tumor were snap-frozen in liquid nitrogen and kept at -80 degrees C. Tumor regions of interest were selected on H&E sections by laser-capture macrodissection, were pulverized into about 14 mg aliquots, and were extracted with Qiagen Allprep kits.

About this clone: It has no known antigen specificity. Base qualities are not recorded, but no much larger clone differs from it by a single base.

The specimen was tumor tissue, collected at baseline. The clonotype was recovered from a woman aged 25-80 years with non-small cell lung cancer.

The CDR3 region: CASSLRVLKTDTQYF. The DNA is as follows: TGTGCCAGCAGCTTAAGGGTTTTGAAAACAGATACGCAGTATTTT. The rearranged chain carries TRBV7-6 and TRBJ2-3, with the D gene uncertain. The germline ends are 12 bases apart after V is trimmed by 2 bases and J by 3 bases. CDR1 SGHVS and CDR2 FNYEAQ are derived from the germline V gene. Its CDR3 holds 15 amino acids, cysteine through phenylalanine. Only the CDR3 portion is preserved as DNA: 45 bases, with reading frame beginning at the first base.